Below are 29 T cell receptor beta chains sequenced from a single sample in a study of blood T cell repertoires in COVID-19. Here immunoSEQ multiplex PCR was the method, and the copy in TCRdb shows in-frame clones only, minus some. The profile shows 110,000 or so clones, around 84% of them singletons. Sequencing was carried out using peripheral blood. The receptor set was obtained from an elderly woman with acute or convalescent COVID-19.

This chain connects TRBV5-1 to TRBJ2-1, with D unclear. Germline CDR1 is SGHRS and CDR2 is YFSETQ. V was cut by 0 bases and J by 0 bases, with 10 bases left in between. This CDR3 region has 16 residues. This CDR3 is CASSLGATRSYNEQFF. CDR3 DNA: TGCGCCAGCAGCTTGGGGGCTACACGCTCCTACAATGAGCAGTTCTTC.

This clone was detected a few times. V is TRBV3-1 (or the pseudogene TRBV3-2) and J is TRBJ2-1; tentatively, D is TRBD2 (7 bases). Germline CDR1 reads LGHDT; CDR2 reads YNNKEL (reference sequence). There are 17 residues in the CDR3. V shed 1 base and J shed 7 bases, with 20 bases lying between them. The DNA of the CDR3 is TGTGCCAGCAGCCAAGGCCCCCGGGGGGCCCCCGGGAATGAGCAGTTCTTC. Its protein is CASSQGPRGAPGNEQFF.

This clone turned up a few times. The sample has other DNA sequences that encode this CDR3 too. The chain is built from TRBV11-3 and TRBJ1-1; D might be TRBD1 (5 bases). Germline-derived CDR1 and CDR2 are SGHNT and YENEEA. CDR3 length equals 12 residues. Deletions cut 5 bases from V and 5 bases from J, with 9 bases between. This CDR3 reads CASSLQGTEAFF. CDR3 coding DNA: TGTGCCAGCAGCCTTCAGGGTACTGAAGCTTTCTTT.

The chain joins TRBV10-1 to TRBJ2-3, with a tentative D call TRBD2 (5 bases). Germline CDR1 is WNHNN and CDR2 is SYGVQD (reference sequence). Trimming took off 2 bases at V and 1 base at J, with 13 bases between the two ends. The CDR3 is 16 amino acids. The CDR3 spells CASSERGQRGTDTQYF. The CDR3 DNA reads TGCGCCAGCAGTGAGAGAGGGCAACGCGGCACAGATACGCAGTATTTT.

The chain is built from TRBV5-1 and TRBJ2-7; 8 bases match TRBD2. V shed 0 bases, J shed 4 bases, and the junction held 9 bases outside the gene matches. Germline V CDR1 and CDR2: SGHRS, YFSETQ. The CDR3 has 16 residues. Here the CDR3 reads CASSLGQLAEGYEQYF. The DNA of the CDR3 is TGCGCCAGCAGCTTGGGCCAACTAGCGGAGGGGTACGAGCAGTACTTC.

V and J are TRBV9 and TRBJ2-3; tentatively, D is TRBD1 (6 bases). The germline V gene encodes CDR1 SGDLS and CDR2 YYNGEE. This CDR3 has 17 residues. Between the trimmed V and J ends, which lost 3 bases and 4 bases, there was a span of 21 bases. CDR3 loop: CASSGIRRGQQSDTQYF. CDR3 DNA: TGTGCCAGCAGCGGGATACGACGAGGACAGCAATCAGATACGCAGTATTTT.

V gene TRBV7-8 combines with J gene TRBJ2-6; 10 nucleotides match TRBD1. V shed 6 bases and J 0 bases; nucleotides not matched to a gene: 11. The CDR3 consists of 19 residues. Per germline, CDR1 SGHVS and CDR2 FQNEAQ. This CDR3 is CASRSILGTGDSGANVLTF. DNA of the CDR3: TGTGCCAGCAGAAGTATTCTCGGGACAGGGGACTCTGGGGCCAACGTCCTGACTTTC.

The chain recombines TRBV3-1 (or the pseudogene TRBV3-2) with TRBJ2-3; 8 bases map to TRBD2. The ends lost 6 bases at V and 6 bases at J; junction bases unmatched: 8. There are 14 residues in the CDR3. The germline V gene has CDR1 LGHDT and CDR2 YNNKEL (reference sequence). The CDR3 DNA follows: TGTGCCAGCAGGGAGGCGGGGGGTAGGGATACGCAGTATTTT. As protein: CASREAGGRDTQYF.

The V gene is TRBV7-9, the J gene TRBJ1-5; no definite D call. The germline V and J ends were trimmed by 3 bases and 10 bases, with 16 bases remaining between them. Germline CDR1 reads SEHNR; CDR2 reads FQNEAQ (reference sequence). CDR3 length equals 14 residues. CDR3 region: CASSLTREGEPQHF. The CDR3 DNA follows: TGTGCCAGCAGCTTGACTCGGGAGGGCGAACCCCAGCATTTT. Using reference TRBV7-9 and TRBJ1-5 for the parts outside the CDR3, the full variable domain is DTGVSQNPRHKITKRGQNVTFRCDPISEHNRLYWYRQTLGQGPEFLTYFQNEAQLEKSRLLSDRFSAERPKGSFSTLEIQRTEQGDSAMYLCASSLTREGEPQHFGDGTRLSIL.

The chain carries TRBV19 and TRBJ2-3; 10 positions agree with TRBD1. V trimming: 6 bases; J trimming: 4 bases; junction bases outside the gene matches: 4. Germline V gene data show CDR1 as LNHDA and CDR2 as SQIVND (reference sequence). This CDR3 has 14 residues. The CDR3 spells CASRTGGNADTQYF. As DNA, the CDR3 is TGTGCCAGTAGGACAGGGGGCAATGCAGATACGCAGTATTTT.

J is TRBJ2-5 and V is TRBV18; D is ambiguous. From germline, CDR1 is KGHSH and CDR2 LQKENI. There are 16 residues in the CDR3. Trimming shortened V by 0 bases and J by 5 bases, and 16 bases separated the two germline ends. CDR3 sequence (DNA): TGTGCCAGCTCACCACCGAGGTCAGCTAAAGAGGAGACCCAGTACTTC. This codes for CASSPPRSAKEETQYF.

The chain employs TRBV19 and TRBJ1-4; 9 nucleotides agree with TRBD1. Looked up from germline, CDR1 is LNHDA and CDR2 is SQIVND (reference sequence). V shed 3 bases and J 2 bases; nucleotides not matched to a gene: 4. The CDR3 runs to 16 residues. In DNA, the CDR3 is TGTGCCAGTAGTATGGCCGGGACAGGGACTAATGAAAAACTGTTTTTT. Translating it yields CASSMAGTGTNEKLFF.

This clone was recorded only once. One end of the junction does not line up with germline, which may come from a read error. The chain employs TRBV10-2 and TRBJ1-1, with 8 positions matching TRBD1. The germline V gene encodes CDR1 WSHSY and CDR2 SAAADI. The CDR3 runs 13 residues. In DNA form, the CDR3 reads TGCGCCAGCCGTGCAAGCGGGCAGGGGGCCATTCTATTT. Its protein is CASRASGQGAILF.

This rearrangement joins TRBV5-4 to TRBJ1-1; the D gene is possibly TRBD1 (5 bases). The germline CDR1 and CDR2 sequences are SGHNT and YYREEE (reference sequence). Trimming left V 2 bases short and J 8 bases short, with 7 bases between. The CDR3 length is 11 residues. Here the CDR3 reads CASSFGGEAFF. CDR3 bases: TGTGCCAGCAGCTTCGGGGGAGAAGCTTTCTTT.

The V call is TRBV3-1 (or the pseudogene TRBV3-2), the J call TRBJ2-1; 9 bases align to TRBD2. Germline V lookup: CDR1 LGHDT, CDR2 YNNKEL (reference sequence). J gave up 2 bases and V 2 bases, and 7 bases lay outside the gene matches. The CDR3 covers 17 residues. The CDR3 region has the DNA TGTGCCAGCAGCCAACGGGCCCTAGCGGGACCCTACAATGAGCAGTTCTTC. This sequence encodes CASSQRALAGPYNEQFF.

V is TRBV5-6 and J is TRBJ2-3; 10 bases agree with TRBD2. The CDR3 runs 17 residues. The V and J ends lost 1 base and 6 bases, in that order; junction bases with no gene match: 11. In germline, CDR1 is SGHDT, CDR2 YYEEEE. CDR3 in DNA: TGTGCCAGCAGCTTGTCATTACTAGCGGGACTGGGTGATACGCAGTATTTT. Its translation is CASSLSLLAGLGDTQYF.

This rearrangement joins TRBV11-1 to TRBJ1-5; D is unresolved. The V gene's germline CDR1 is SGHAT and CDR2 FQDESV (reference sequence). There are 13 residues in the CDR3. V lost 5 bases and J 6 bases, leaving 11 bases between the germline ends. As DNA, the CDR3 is TGTGCCAGCAGCCGACTGGAAGGTCAGCCCCAGCATTTT. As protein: CASSRLEGQPQHF.

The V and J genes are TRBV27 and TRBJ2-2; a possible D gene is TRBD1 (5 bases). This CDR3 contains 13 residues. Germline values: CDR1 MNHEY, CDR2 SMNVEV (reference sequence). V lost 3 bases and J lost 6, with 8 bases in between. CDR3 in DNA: TGTGCCAGCAGTTTGGGGCGGTCCGGGGAGCTGTTTTTT. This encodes CASSLGRSGELFF.

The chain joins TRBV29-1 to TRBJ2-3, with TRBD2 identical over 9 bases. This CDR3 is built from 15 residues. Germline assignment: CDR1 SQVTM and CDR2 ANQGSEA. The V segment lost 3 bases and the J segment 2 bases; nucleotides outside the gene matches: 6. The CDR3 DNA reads TGCAGCGTTGACTGGCTAGCGGGATACACAGATACGCAGTATTTT. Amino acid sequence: CSVDWLAGYTDTQYF.

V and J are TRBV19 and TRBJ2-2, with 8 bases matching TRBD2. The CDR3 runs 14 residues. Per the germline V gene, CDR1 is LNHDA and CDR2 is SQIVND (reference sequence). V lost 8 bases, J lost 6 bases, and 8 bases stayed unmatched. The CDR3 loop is CASVEREWAGELFF. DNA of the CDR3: TGTGCCAGTGTCGAGCGGGAGTGGGCCGGGGAGCTGTTTTTT.

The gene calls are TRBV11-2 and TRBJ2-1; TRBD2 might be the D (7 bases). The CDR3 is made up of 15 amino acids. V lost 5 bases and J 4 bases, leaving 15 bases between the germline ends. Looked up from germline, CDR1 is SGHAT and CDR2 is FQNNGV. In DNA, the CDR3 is TGTGCCAGCAGCGAAGACGGGGGGCAGTACAATGAGCAGTTCTTC. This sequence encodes CASSEDGGQYNEQFF.

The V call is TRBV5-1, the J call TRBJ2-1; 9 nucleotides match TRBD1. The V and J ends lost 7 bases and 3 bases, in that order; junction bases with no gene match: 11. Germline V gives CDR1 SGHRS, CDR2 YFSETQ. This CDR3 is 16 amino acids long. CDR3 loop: CASVLRPGQGYNEQFF. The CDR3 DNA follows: TGCGCCAGCGTCCTCCGACCGGGACAGGGCTACAATGAGCAGTTCTTC.

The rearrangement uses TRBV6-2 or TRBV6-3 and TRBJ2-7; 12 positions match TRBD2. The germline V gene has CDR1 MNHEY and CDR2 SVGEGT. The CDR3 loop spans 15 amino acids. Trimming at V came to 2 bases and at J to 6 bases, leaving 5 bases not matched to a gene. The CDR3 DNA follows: TGTGCCAGCAGTTACGGGGGACTAGCGGGCGCCGAGCAGTACGTC. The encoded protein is CASSYGGLAGAEQYV.

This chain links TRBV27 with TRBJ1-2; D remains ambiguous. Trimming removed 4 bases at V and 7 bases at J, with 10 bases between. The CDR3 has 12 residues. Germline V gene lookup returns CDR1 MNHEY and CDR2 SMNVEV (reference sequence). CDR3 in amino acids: CASSSRLGGYTF. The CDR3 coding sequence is TGTGCCAGCAGTTCCAGACTCGGTGGCTACACCTTC.

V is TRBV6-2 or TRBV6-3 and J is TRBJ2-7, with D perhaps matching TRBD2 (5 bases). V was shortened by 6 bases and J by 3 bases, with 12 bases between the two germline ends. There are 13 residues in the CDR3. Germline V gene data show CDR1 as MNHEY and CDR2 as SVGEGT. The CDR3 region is CASSNRRFYEQYV. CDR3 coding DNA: TGTGCCAGCAGCAACCGGAGGTTCTACGAGCAGTACGTC.

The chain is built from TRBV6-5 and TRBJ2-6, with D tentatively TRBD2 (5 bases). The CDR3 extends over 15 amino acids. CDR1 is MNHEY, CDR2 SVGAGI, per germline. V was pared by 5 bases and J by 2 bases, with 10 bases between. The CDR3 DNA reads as TGTGCCAGCAGTCGGGCGGGTGCTGGGGCCAACGTCCTGACTTTC. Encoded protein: CASSRAGAGANVLTF.

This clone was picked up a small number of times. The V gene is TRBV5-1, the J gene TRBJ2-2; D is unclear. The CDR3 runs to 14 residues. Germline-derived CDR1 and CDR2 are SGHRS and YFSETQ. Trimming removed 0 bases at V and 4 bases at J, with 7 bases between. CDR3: CASSLVQITGELFF. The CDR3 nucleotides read TGCGCCAGCAGCTTGGTCCAGATCACCGGGGAGCTGTTTTTT.

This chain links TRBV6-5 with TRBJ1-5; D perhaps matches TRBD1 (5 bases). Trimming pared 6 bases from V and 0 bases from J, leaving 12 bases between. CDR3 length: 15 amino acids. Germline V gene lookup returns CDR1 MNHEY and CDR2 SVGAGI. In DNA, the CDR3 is TGTGCCAGCAGGGGGGGTGATTATAGCAATCAGCCCCAGCATTTT. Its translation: CASRGGDYSNQPQHF.

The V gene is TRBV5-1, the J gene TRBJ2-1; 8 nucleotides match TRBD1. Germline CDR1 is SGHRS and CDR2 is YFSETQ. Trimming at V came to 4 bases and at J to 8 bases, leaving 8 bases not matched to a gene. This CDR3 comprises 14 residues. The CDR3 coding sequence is TGCGCCAGCAGCCTAAGGACAGGGATCTATGAGCAGTTCTTC. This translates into CASSLRTGIYEQFF. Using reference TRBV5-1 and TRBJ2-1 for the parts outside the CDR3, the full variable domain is KAGVTQTPRYLIKTRGQQVTLSCSPISGHRSVSWYQQTPGQGLQFLFEYFSETQRNKGNFPGRFSGRQFSNSRSEMNVSTLELGDSALYLCASSLRTGIYEQFFGPGTRLTVL.